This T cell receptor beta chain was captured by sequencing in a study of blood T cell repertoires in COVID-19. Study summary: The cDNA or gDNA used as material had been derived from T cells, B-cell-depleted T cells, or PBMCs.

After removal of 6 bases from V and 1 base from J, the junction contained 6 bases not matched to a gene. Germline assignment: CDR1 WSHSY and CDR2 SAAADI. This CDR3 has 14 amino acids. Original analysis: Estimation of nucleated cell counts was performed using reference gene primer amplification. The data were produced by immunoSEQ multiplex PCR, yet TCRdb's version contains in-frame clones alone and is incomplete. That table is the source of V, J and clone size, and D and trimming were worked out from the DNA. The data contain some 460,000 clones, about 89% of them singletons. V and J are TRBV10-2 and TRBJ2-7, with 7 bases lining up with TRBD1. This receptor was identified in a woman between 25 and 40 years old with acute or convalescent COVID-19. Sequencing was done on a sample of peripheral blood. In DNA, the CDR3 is TGCGCCAGCAGCCTAGACAGGGTTTCCTACGAGCAGTACTTC. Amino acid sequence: CASSLDRVSYEQYF.